Presented here are 30 T cell receptor beta chains from one specimen sequenced in a study of lymphopenia after photon versus proton radiotherapy. Only in-frame clones appear in the TCRdb table, and some are missing; sequencing was by immunoSEQ multiplex PCR. This sample has about 30,000 clones; about nine tenths occur once, and the top ten carry 6.8%. Material: peripheral blood, obtained from a patient treated with photon-based radiotherapy. The receptor set was obtained from a woman aged 45 to 65 with pancreatic cancer.

The chain uses TRBV28 and TRBJ2-1; D remains ambiguous. The CDR3 loop spans 14 amino acids. Trimming removed 5 bases at V and 1 base at J, with 9 bases between. Germline-derived CDR1 and CDR2 are MDHEN and SYDVKM. In DNA form, the CDR3 reads TGTGCCAGCAGTCCCCGACGGTCCTACAATGAGCAGTTCTTC. This codes for CASSPRRSYNEQFF.

This clone has just a few counts. The chain couples TRBV4-3 to TRBJ2-2; possibly TRBD2 for D (6 bases). Between the trimmed V and J ends, which lost 0 bases and 4 bases, there was a span of 15 bases. CDR1 and CDR2 from the germline V gene are LGHNA and YSLEER. This CDR3 spans 17 amino acids. CDR3 in amino acids: CASSQEMPSVGTGELFF. For the CDR3, the DNA is TGCGCCAGCAGCCAAGAAATGCCTAGCGTAGGCACCGGGGAGCTGTTTTTT.

The J gene is TRBJ2-4, the V gene TRBV6-6; tentative D call: TRBD1 (6 bases). With 5 bases removed from V and 0 bases from J, the gap between germline ends came to 11 bases. The CDR3 runs 15 residues. Germline lookup yields CDR1 MNHNY and CDR2 SVGAGI (reference sequence). The CDR3 sequence is CASSTHRVAKNIQYF. In DNA form, the CDR3 reads TGTGCCAGCAGTACTCACAGGGTAGCCAAAAACATTCAGTACTTC.

The chain employs TRBV30 and TRBJ2-1; TRBD2 is a possible D gene (6 bases). Trimming left V 7 bases short and J 4 bases short, with 14 bases between. CDR3 length: 13 amino acids. The germline CDR1 and CDR2 sequences are GTSNPN and SVGIG (reference sequence). In DNA, the CDR3 is TGTGCCTCCATTATACGGGGGTACAATGAGCAGTTCTTC. The encoded protein is CASIIRGYNEQFF.

Of note for this clone: The junction and the germline gene differ at one end; a read error may be behind it. Other DNA sequences of this sample code for an identical CDR3. This chain uses TRBV7-3 with TRBJ2-5, with D tentatively TRBD2 (6 bases). Germline V lookup: CDR1 SGHTA, CDR2 FQGTGA. CDR3 length: 15 amino acids. CDR3: CASSSTGTRGETQYF. The CDR3 DNA sequence: TGTGCTAGCAGCTCCACCGGGACTCGAGGAGAGACCCAGTACTTC.

The chain combines TRBV28 with TRBJ2-3; unclear D gene. V was clipped by 1 base and J by 11 bases, with 16 bases between them. This CDR3 spans 14 amino acids. Germline V lookup: CDR1 MDHEN, CDR2 SYDVKM. The CDR3 nucleotides read TGTGCCAGCAGTTTATTACTCCCGGTCTGGGAGCAGTATTTT. Its translation is CASSLLLPVWEQYF.

The V gene is TRBV30, the J gene TRBJ2-7, with D perhaps TRBD2 (6 bases). The CDR3 is 18 residues long. V dropped 3 bases and J dropped 7 bases, with 31 bases sitting between them. CDR1 is GTSNPN, CDR2 SVGIG, per germline (reference sequence). The CDR3 coding sequence is TGTGCCTGGAGCCCTAAGGCCGGCCGGGACTTCTTCGAGGGAGAGCAGTACTTC. It codes for CAWSPKAGRDFFEGEQYF.

The chain employs TRBV29-1 and TRBJ1-1, with no clear D. Trimming took off 6 bases at V and 0 bases at J, with 8 bases between the two ends. CDR3 size: 12 residues. CDR1 and CDR2 (germline): SQVTM, ANQGSEA. The CDR3 sequence: CSVDRMNTEAFF. The CDR3 DNA is TGCAGCGTGGATAGAATGAACACTGAAGCTTTCTTT.

The chain recombines TRBV28 with TRBJ2-3; 15 nucleotides align to TRBD2. This CDR3 region has 18 residues. Germline values: CDR1 MDHEN, CDR2 SYDVKM. The V and J ends lost 1 base and 5 bases, in that order; junction bases with no gene match: 7. DNA of the CDR3: TGTGCCAGCAGTTTATTGGGACTAGCGGGAGGCGGTGGAGATACGCAGTATTTT. This gives the protein CASSLLGLAGGGGDTQYF.

This clone was seen just once. This rearrangement joins TRBV19 to TRBJ2-7; possible D gene TRBD1, 6 bases. Germline V gene lookup returns CDR1 LNHDA and CDR2 SQIVND (reference sequence). V was cut by 9 bases and J by 1 base, with 19 bases left in between. The CDR3 covers 15 residues. The CDR3 here is CASSAQLGQSYEQYF. In nucleotides, the CDR3 is TGTGCCAGCAGTGCCCAACTCGGACAGTCCTACGAGCAGTACTTC.

On this clone: Other nucleotide sequences from this sample produce the same CDR3. The V and J genes are TRBV12-5 and TRBJ1-1; D remains unclear. CDR1 and CDR2 from the germline V gene are LGHNT and FRNRAP. This CDR3 comprises 11 residues. V lost 7 bases and J 0 bases, leaving 3 bases between the germline ends. The DNA of the CDR3 is TGTGCTAGTGCCTTGAACACTGAAGCTTTCTTT. It codes for CASALNTEAFF.

This rearrangement joins TRBV7-9 to TRBJ2-1, with 9 bases fitting TRBD1. Germline CDR1 is SEHNR and CDR2 is FQNEAQ (reference sequence). This CDR3 contains 15 residues. V shed 3 bases, J shed 0 bases, and the junction held 0 bases outside the gene matches. CDR3 coding DNA: TGTGCCAGCAGCTTGACAGGGGGCTCCTACAATGAGCAGTTCTTC. Protein product: CASSLTGGSYNEQFF.

This chain links TRBV5-1 with TRBJ2-1; D is perhaps TRBD2 (5 bases). The CDR3 runs to 14 residues. CDR1 is SGHRS, CDR2 YFSETQ, per germline. V was shortened by 0 bases and J by 7 bases, with 11 bases between the two germline ends. This chain's CDR3 is CASSLVGSENEQFF. CDR3 DNA sequence: TGCGCCAGCAGCTTGGTGGGGAGCGAGAATGAGCAGTTCTTC.

The chain is built from TRBV5-4 and TRBJ2-5, with 10 bases matching TRBD2. The CDR3 consists of 15 residues. V trimming: 2 bases; J trimming: 5 bases; junction bases outside the gene matches: 6. CDR1 is SGHNT, CDR2 YYREEE, per germline (reference sequence). This CDR3 is CASSFQREGGETQYF. CDR3 coding DNA: TGTGCCAGCAGCTTTCAGCGGGAGGGGGGGGAGACCCAGTACTTC.

The V and J genes are TRBV9 and TRBJ2-1; 11 bases are shared with TRBD2. This CDR3 comprises 16 residues. J was trimmed by 7 bases and V by 0 bases; bases with no gene match: 6. Germline CDR1 SGDLS, CDR2 YYNGEE. CDR3 residues: CASSVELAGAWNEQFF. The CDR3 DNA reads TGTGCCAGCAGCGTAGAACTAGCGGGAGCCTGGAATGAGCAGTTCTTC.

The chain joins TRBV11-3 to TRBJ2-7; 7 nucleotides line up with TRBD1. Germline CDR1 SGHNT, CDR2 YENEEA. Trimming cost V 5 bases and J 1 base; bases outside gene matches: 2. The CDR3 has 13 amino acids. The CDR3 DNA is TGTGCCAGCAGCCCACAGGGGTCCTACGAGCAGTACTTC. Translating it yields CASSPQGSYEQYF.

CDR3 residues: CASSRDSPGLAGAGEQYF. The CDR3, as DNA: TGTGCCAGCAGCCGGGACTCCCCGGGACTAGCGGGAGCGGGTGAGCAGTACTTC. The rearrangement uses TRBV6-4 and TRBJ2-7, with 14 positions matching TRBD2. The germline gives CDR1 MRHNA, CDR2 SNTAGT. CDR3 length: 18 amino acids. Trimming took 6 bases from V and 7 from J; bases not matched to a gene: 17.

This chain joins TRBV19 and TRBJ2-1; D uncertain. Germline CDR1 and CDR2: LNHDA and SQIVND (reference sequence). There are 12 residues in the CDR3. Trimming removed 6 bases at V and 9 bases at J, with 12 bases between. Written as DNA, the CDR3 is TGTGCCAGTAGCTTACAAACTGGTGAGCAGTTCTTC. Amino acids: CASSLQTGEQFF.

In its sample, this clone was seen a few times. This chain connects TRBV19 to TRBJ2-1; 9 bases fit TRBD2. This CDR3 has 15 amino acids. Germline V gene lookup returns CDR1 LNHDA and CDR2 SQIVND (reference sequence). The junction had 6 bases not matched to a gene; V was cut back by 6 bases and J by 3 bases. This CDR3 reads CASSLTSGDYNEQFF. The CDR3 coding sequence is TGTGCCAGTAGCCTGACTAGCGGAGACTACAATGAGCAGTTCTTC.

The chain uses TRBV5-1 and TRBJ2-1, with 10 bases matching TRBD2. The V and J ends lost 0 bases and 5 bases, in that order; junction bases with no gene match: 5. Germline CDR1 SGHRS, CDR2 YFSETQ. There are 16 residues in the CDR3. The CDR3 DNA sequence: TGCGCCAGCAGCTTGGCCGATAGCGGGAGGAACAATGAGCAGTTCTTC. Encoded protein: CASSLADSGRNNEQFF. Complete variable domain (other parts from reference TRBV5-1 and TRBJ2-1): KAGVTQTPRYLIKTRGQQVTLSCSPISGHRSVSWYQQTPGQGLQFLFEYFSETQRNKGNFPGRFSGRQFSNSRSEMNVSTLELGDSALYLCASSLADSGRNNEQFFGPGTRLTVL.

The V call is TRBV7-3, the J call TRBJ2-3, with 10 nucleotides matching TRBD2. The CDR3 runs 14 residues. With 4 bases clipped from V and 4 bases from J, the junction kept 2 bases outside the gene matches. Germline assignment: CDR1 SGHTA and CDR2 FQGTGA. The CDR3 DNA sequence: TGTGCCAGCAGCTCCGGGACTAGCGCAGATACGCAGTATTTT. Its protein is CASSSGTSADTQYF.

This clone is a singleton in its sample. The rearrangement uses TRBV19 and TRBJ2-2, with a possible D match to TRBD2 (6 bases). The CDR3 totals 15 residues. The germline V gene has CDR1 LNHDA and CDR2 SQIVND (reference sequence). Trimming stripped 6 bases from V and 1 base from J, with 12 bases between. CDR3 in amino acids: CASRAGTQNTGELFF. CDR3 DNA sequence: TGTGCCAGTAGAGCCGGGACTCAGAACACCGGGGAGCTGTTTTTT.

About this clone: At one end, the junction sequence differs from germline, possibly due to a read error. This chain joins TRBV7-2 and TRBJ2-7; 12 positions agree with TRBD2. The CDR3 consists of 15 residues. Germline values: CDR1 SGHTA, CDR2 FQGNSA. The CDR3: CASSEGGTSGPRALF. DNA for the CDR3: TGTGCCAGCAGCGAGGGTGGGACTAGCGGGCCTAGGGCCCTCTTC.

V gene TRBV18 combines with J gene TRBJ1-5; 7 positions agree with TRBD1. Germline V gives CDR1 KGHSH, CDR2 LQKENI. This CDR3 spans 14 amino acids. The J segment lost 4 bases and the V segment lost 3 bases, leaving 3 bases of the junction unmatched. The CDR3 DNA sequence: TGTGCCAGCTCACCGACAGGGCAGAATCAGCCCCAGCATTTT. Translated: CASSPTGQNQPQHF.

This chain joins TRBV30 and TRBJ1-1, with 9 bases matching TRBD1. Germline V CDR1 and CDR2: GTSNPN, SVGIG (reference sequence). V was clipped by 3 bases and J by 1 base; unmatched bases: 6. The CDR3 has 15 amino acids. CDR3 protein: CAWRVQGQGNTEAFF. Written as DNA, the CDR3 is TGTGCCTGGAGGGTGCAGGGACAGGGGAACACTGAAGCTTTCTTT.

The chain links TRBV9 to TRBJ1-1; D gene ambiguous. Germline values: CDR1 SGDLS, CDR2 YYNGEE. The V end was cut by 0 bases, the J end by 0 bases, with 9 bases between. CDR3 length equals 15 residues. CDR3 sequence reads: CASSVDGIMNTEAFF. The CDR3 DNA sequence: TGTGCCAGCAGCGTAGACGGGATCATGAACACTGAAGCTTTCTTT.

The gene calls are TRBV6-1 and TRBJ2-5; D possibly uses TRBD1 or TRBD2 (5 bases each). This CDR3 contains 14 residues. CDR1 is MNHNS and CDR2 is SASEGT in the germline V gene. V lost 4 bases and J 2 bases, leaving 11 bases between the germline ends. The CDR3 spells CASSVWDGQETQYF. The CDR3 DNA sequence: TGTGCCAGCAGTGTATGGGACGGGCAAGAGACCCAGTACTTC.

This chain joins TRBV6-6 and TRBJ2-7, with D uncertain. Germline CDR1 MNHNY, CDR2 SVGAGI (reference sequence). V was trimmed by 2 bases and J by 2 bases, leaving 13 bases between them. There are 15 residues in the CDR3. The chain's CDR3 is CASSYDPGPTYEQYF. The CDR3 coding sequence is TGTGCCAGCAGTTACGATCCGGGTCCAACCTACGAGCAGTACTTC.

The chain links TRBV30 to TRBJ1-3, with a possible D match to TRBD1 (6 bases). Germline CDR1 GTSNPN, CDR2 SVGIG (reference sequence). V gave up 4 bases and J gave up 3 bases, with 16 bases separating them. CDR3 length: 15 amino acids. This CDR3 is CAWTFLGANGNTIYF. Written as DNA, the CDR3 is TGTGCCTGGACCTTTTTGGGGGCCAATGGAAACACCATATATTTT.

The chain carries TRBV10-2 and TRBJ1-2; D perhaps matches TRBD1 (5 bases). Germline-derived CDR1 and CDR2 are WSHSY and SAAADI. The V end was cut by 0 bases, the J end by 4 bases, with 6 bases between. The length of the CDR3 is 13 residues. CDR3 sequence reads: CASSESTAYGYTF. For the CDR3, the DNA is TGCGCCAGCAGTGAGTCGACAGCCTATGGCTACACCTTC.